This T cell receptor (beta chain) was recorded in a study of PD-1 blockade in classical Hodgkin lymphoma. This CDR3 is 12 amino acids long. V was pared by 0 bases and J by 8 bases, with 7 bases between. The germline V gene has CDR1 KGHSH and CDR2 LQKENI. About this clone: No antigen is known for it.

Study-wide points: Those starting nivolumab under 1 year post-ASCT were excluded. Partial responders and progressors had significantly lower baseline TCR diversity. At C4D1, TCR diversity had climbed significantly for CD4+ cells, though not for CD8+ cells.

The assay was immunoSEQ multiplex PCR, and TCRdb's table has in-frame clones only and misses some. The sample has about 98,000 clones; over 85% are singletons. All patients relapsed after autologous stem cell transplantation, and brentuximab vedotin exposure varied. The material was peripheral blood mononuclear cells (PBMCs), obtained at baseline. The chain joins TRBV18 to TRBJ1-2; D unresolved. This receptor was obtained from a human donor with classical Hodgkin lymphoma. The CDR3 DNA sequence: TGTGCCAGCTCACCACCGGTGGGAGGCTACACCTTC. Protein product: CASSPPVGGYTF.